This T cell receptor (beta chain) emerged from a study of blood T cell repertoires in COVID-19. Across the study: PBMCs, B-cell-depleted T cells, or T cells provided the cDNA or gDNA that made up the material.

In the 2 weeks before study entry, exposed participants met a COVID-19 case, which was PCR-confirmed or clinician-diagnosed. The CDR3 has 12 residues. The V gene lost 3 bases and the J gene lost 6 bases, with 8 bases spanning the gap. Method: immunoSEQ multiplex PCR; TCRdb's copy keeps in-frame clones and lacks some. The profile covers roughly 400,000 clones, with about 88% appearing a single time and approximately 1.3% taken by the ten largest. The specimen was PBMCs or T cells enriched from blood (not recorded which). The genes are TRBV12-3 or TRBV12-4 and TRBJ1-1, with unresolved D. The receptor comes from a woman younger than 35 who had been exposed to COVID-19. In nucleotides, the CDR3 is TGTGCCAGCAGTTTTGTAATCGCTGAAGCTTTCTTT. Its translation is CASSFVIAEAFF.